This TCR beta chain was profiled in a study of regulatory T cells in long-lasting Graves disease. For the study at large: Antithyroid drug exposure in newly diagnosed Graves' patients had lasted under 3 months.

There are 16 residues in the CDR3. Germline lookup yields CDR1 SGHTA and CDR2 FQGNSA. V was pared by 7 bases and J by 0 bases, with 9 bases of the junction left unmatched. There are many counts of this clonotype. Time point of the sample: newly diagnosed GD, antithyroid drugs for less than 3 months. The authors made the TCR library using RNA they extracted from PBMCs. Building of the TCR beta libraries involved iRepertoire HTBI primers and Arm-PCR of CDR3 regions. TCRdb reprocessed the multiplex PCR reads via MiXCR and lists one record per CDR3 protein. The sample lists roughly 410,000 distinct CDR3 sequences, approximately 16% occurring once. The same sample was also used in a study of T cells in Graves' hyperthyroidism and ophthalmopathy.

The clonotype comes from a woman in her thirties or forties with Graves disease. The specimen comprised peripheral blood mononuclear cells (PBMCs), sampled at new diagnosis, from a patient treated with antithyroid drugs. J is TRBJ2-1 and V is TRBV7-2, with 7 bases identical to TRBD2. CDR3 sequence (DNA): TGTGCCAGCACCGGGGGGAGACAGACCTCCTACAATGAGCAGTTCTTC. Protein product: CASTGGRQTSYNEQFF.